This T cell receptor (beta chain) was identified during a study of T-cell reconstitution after alpha-beta-depleted transplantation in children. Unique molecular identifiers were incorporated during preparation of the TCRbeta library. A single record per CDR3 protein comes from TCRdb applying MiXCR to the PCR reads. The sample carries roughly 180,000 distinct CDR3 sequences, 8.5% to 14% recorded once. A single count supports this clonotype. What it recognizes is unknown. Germline CDR1 reads DFQATT; CDR2 reads SNEGSKA (reference sequence). V was trimmed by 5 bases and J by 9 bases, leaving 30 bases between them. The CDR3 covers 17 residues. The study, taken as a whole, reports: Several hundred expanded graft clones reportedly supplied alpha-beta T cells about two months after transplant. Counts and diversity of T cells one year after transplant came mostly from newly produced T cells. Certain patients had high TCRbeta diversity at day 60, and it came from recipient T cells and thymic progenitors that survived.

The specimen was PBMCs, collected before TCRalphabeta/CD19-depleted stem cell transplant. The TCR was taken from a boy between 2 and 10 years old with acute myeloid leukemia, due to receive a stem cell transplant. V is TRBV20-1 and J is TRBJ2-3, with D perhaps matching TRBD2 (5 bases). The CDR3 DNA follows: TGCAGTGCTCCTCCGACCCCACTAGGATATGGTGGAGAAACGCAGTATTTT. Its translation: CSAPPTPLGYGGETQYF.